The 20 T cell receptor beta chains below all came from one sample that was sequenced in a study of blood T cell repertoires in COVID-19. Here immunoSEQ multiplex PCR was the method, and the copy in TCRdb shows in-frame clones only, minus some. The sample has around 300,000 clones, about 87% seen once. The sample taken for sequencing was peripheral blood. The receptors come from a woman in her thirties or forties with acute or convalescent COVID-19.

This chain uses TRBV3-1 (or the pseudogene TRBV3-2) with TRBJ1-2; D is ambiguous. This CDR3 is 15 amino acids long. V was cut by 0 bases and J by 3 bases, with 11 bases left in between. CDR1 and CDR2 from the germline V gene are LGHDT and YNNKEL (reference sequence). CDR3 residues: CASSQDQDMHYGYTF. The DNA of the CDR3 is TGTGCCAGCAGCCAAGACCAGGATATGCACTATGGCTACACCTTC.

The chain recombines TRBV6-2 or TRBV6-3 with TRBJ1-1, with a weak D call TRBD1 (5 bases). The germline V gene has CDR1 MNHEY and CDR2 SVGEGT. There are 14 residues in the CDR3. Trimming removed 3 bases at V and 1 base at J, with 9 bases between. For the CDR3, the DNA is TGTGCCAGCAGTTATGGCAGGGCGAACACTGAAGCTTTCTTT. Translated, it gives CASSYGRANTEAFF.

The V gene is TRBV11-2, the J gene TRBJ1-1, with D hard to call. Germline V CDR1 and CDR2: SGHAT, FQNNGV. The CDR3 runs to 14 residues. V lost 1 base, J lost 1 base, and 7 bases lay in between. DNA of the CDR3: TGTGCCAGCAGCTTAGTTCGGAGGAACACTGAAGCTTTCTTT. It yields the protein CASSLVRRNTEAFF.

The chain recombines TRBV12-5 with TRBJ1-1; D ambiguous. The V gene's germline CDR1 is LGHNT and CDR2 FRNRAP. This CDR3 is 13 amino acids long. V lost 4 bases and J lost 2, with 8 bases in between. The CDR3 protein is CASGSASNTEAFF. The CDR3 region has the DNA TGTGCTAGTGGTTCCGCCAGTAACACTGAAGCTTTCTTT.

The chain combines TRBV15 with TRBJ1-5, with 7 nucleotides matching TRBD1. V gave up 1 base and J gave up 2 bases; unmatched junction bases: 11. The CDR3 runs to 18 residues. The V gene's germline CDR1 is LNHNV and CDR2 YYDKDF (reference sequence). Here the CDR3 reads CATSRAGTAISGNQPQHF. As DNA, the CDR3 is TGTGCCACCAGCAGAGCCGGGACAGCGATAAGCGGCAATCAGCCCCAGCATTTT.

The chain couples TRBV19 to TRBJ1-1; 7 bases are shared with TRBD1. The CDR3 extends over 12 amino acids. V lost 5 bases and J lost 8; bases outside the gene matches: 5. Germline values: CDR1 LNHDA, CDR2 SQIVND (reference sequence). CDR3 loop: CASSRRGAEAFF. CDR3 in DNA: TGTGCCAGTAGTCGCAGGGGGGCGGAAGCTTTCTTT. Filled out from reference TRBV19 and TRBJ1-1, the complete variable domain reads DGGITQSPKYLFRKEGQNVTLSCEQNLNHDAMYWYRQDPGQGLRLIYYSQIVNDFQKGDIAEGYSVSREKKESFPLTVTSAQKNPTAFYLCASSRRGAEAFFGQGTRLTVV.

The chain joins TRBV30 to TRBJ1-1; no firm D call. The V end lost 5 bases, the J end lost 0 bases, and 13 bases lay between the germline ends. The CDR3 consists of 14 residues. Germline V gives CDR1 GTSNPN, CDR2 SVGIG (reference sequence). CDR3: CAWELTRLNTEAFF. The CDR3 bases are TGTGCCTGGGAGTTGACACGGTTGAACACTGAAGCTTTCTTT.

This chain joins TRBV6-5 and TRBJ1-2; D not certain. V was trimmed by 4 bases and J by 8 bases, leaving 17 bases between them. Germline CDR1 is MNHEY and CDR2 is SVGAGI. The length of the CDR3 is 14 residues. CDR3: CASSSALEGSGYTF. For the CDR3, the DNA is TGTGCCAGCAGTTCCGCATTAGAGGGCAGCGGCTACACCTTC.

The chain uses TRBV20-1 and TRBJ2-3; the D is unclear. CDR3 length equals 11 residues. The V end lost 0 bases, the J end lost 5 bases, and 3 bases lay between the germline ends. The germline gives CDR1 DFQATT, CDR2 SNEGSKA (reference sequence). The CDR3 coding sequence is TGCAGTGCTAGAGATCAAGATACGCAGTATTTT. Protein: CSARDQDTQYF.

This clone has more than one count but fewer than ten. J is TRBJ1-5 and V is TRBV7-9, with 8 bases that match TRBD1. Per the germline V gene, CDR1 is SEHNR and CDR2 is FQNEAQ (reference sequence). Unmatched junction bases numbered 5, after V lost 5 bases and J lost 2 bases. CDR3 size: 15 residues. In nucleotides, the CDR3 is TGTGCCAGCAGCAAGGACAGGGTGGGCAATCAGCCCCAGCATTTT. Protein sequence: CASSKDRVGNQPQHF.

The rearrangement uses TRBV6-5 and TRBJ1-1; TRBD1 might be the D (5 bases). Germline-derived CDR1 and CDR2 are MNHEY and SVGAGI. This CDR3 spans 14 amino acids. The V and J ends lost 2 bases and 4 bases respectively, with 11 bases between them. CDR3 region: CASSYRGWGTEAFF. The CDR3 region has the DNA TGTGCCAGCAGTTACAGGGGCTGGGGCACTGAAGCTTTCTTT.

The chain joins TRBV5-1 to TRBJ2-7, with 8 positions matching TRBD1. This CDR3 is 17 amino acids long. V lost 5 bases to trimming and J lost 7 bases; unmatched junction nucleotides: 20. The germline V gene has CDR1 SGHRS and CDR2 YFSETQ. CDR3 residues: CASRGTGLGRYDLEQYV. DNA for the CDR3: TGCGCCAGCAGGGGGACAGGCCTCGGACGCTACGATCTAGAGCAGTACGTC.

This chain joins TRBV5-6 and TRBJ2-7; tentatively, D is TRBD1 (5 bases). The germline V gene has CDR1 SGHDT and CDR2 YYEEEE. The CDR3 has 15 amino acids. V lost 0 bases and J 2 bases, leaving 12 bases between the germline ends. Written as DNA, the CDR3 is TGTGCCAGCAGCTTGGTTGGGGCAGGCCCCTACGAGCAGTACGTC. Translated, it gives CASSLVGAGPYEQYV.

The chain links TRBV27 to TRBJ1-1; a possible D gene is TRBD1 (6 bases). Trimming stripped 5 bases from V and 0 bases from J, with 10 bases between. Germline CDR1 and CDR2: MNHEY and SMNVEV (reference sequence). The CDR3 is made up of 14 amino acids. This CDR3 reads CASSPGVMNTEAFF. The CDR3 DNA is TGTGCCAGCAGTCCAGGGGTCATGAACACTGAAGCTTTCTTT.

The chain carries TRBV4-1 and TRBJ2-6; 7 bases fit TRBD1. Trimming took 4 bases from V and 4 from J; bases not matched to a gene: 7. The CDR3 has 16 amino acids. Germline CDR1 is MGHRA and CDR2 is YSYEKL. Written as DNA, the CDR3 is TGCGCCAGCAGCCGGCGACAGGGCGCAGGGGCCAACGTCCTGACTTTC. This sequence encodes CASSRRQGAGANVLTF.

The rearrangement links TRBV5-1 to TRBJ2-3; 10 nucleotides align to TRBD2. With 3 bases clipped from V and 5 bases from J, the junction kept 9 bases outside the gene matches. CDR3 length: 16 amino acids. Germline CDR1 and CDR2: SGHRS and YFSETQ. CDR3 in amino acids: CASSSGSGGAGDTQYF. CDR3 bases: TGCGCCAGCAGCTCCGGAAGCGGGGGGGCCGGAGATACGCAGTATTTT.

The CDR3: CASSTRARGGYTF. For the CDR3, the DNA is TGTGCCAGCTCAACCCGGGCCAGAGGGGGCTACACCTTC. This chain links TRBV18 with TRBJ1-2; D is undetermined. This CDR3 comprises 13 residues. The germline V gene encodes CDR1 KGHSH and CDR2 LQKENI. Trimming removed 5 bases at V and 8 bases at J, with 15 bases between.

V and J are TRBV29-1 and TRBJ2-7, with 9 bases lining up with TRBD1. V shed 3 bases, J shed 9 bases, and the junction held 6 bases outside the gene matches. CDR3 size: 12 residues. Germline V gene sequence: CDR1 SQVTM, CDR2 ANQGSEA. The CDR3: CSVEEGQGVQYV. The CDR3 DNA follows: TGCAGCGTTGAGGAGGGACAGGGTGTGCAGTACGTC.

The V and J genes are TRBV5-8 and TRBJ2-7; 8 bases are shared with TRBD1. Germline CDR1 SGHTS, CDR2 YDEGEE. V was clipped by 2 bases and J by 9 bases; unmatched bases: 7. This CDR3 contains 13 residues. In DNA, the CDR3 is TGTGCCAGCAGCTTCGGACAGGGAAGTGTGCAGTACGTC. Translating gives CASSFGQGSVQYV.

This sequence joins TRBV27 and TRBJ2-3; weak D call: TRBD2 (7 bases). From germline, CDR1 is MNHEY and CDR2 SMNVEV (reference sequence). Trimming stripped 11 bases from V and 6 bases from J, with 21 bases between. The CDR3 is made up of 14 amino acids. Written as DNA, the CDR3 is TGTGCCGTCTGGGCATCGCGGGGGCCCGATACGCAGTATTTT. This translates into CAVWASRGPDTQYF.